Presented here are 17 T cell receptor beta chains from one specimen sequenced in a study of cytomegalovirus exposure and HLA in healthy donors. Using immunoSEQ multiplex PCR, the repertoire was profiled, and TCRdb retains in-frame clones only, with some absent. The sample lists under 200,000 clones; about 90% were seen once. The sample comprised PBMCs. The receptors shown here come from a woman under 30 in good health and CMV-seropositive.

V is TRBV5-4 and J is TRBJ1-1; 8 bases agree with TRBD1. J lost 4 bases, V lost 5 bases, and 4 bases had no gene match. The germline V gene encodes CDR1 SGHNT and CDR2 YYREEE (reference sequence). The CDR3 runs 13 residues. CDR3 in amino acids: CASSMTGATEAFF. The CDR3 DNA is TGTGCCAGCAGTATGACAGGGGCCACTGAAGCTTTCTTT.

This sequence joins TRBV7-9 and TRBJ1-5, with D tentatively TRBD1 (5 bases). The CDR3 loop spans 15 amino acids. The V gene's germline CDR1 is SEHNR and CDR2 FQNEAQ (reference sequence). Trimming left V 4 bases short and J 2 bases short, with 12 bases between. This chain's CDR3 is CASSSGTGGNQPQHF. CDR3 DNA: TGTGCCAGCAGCTCGGGGACGGGGGGCAATCAGCCCCAGCATTTT.

A few counts support this clone. This chain connects TRBV5-1 to TRBJ2-7; tentatively, D is TRBD2 (5 bases). The CDR3 runs 16 residues. V was cut by 0 bases and J by 0 bases, with 13 bases left in between. Germline assignment: CDR1 SGHRS and CDR2 YFSETQ. The CDR3 here is CASSLGGSTSSYEQYF. In DNA form, the CDR3 reads TGCGCCAGCAGCTTGGGAGGGTCTACCTCCTCCTACGAGCAGTACTTC. The full variable domain, in which reference TRBV5-1 and TRBJ2-7 provide the parts outside the CDR3, is KAGVTQTPRYLIKTRGQQVTLSCSPISGHRSVSWYQQTPGQGLQFLFEYFSETQRNKGNFPGRFSGRQFSNSRSEMNVSTLELGDSALYLCASSLGGSTSSYEQYFGPGTRLTVT.

The DNA for the CDR3 is TGTGCCAGCAGCCCCATCCAGGGCTATGGCTACACCTTC. Protein sequence: CASSPIQGYGYTF. The V and J genes are TRBV5-4 and TRBJ1-2; TRBD1 is a possible D gene (5 bases). Between the trimmed V and J ends, which lost 4 bases and 4 bases, there was a span of 11 bases. This CDR3 is built from 13 residues. CDR1 is SGHNT, CDR2 YYREEE, per germline (reference sequence).

The chain recombines TRBV2 with TRBJ2-4, with TRBD1 as a possible D gene (6 bases). Between the trimmed V and J ends, which lost 4 bases and 4 bases, there was a span of 14 bases. The CDR3 is made up of 15 amino acids. Germline V gene lookup returns CDR1 SNHLY and CDR2 FYNNEI. The CDR3 DNA is TGTGCCAGCAGTGGTGAACAGGGCCAAAAAAACATTCAGTACTTC. It translates to CASSGEQGQKNIQYF. Full variable domain (rest looked up from reference TRBV2 and TRBJ2-4): EPEVTQTPSHQVTQMGQEVILRCVPISNHLYFYWYRQILGQKVEFLVSFYNNEISEKSEIFDDQFSVERPDGSNFTLKIRSTKLEDSAMYFCASSGEQGQKNIQYFGAGTRLSVL.

The rearrangement links TRBV5-6 to TRBJ2-5; 9 bases agree with TRBD1. V was clipped by 0 bases and J by 2 bases; unmatched bases: 2. There are 15 residues in the CDR3. Germline V gene data show CDR1 as SGHDT and CDR2 as YYEEEE. The CDR3 DNA reads as TGTGCCAGCAGCTTGGGGACAGGGGCTCAAGAGACCCAGTACTTC. Translated: CASSLGTGAQETQYF.

The chain couples TRBV7-9 to TRBJ2-2, with D perhaps matching TRBD1 (6 bases). The V and J ends lost 5 bases and 4 bases respectively, with 8 bases between them. There are 13 residues in the CDR3. Germline V lookup: CDR1 SEHNR, CDR2 FQNEAQ (reference sequence). CDR3 nucleotide sequence: TGTGCCAGCAGCCAAGGGGGCACCGGGGAGCTGTTTTTT. Its protein product is CASSQGGTGELFF.

J is TRBJ2-7 and V is TRBV13; TRBD1 matches 7 bases. The CDR3 runs 14 residues. V dropped 2 bases and J dropped 6; count of bases not matched to a gene: 7. Germline CDR1 and CDR2: PRHDT and FYEKMQ (reference sequence). CDR3 sequence (DNA): TGTGCCAGCAGCTTAAAGGGGGCGAGGGTCGAGCAGTACTTC. Its translation: CASSLKGARVEQYF.

With respect to this clone: The same CDR3 can be traced to other DNA sequences in this sample. This chain links TRBV7-2 with TRBJ1-1, with D maybe TRBD1 (6 bases). CDR3 length: 12 residues. Germline loops: CDR1 SGHTA, CDR2 FQGNSA. Between the trimmed V and J ends, which lost 5 bases and 5 bases, there was a span of 9 bases. The chain's CDR3 is CASSPTGTEAFF. Written as DNA, the CDR3 is TGTGCCAGCAGCCCGACAGGAACTGAAGCTTTCTTT.

This chain joins TRBV19 and TRBJ1-5; tentatively, D is TRBD1 (6 bases). Germline CDR1 LNHDA, CDR2 SQIVND (reference sequence). CDR3 length equals 16 residues. Trimming cost V 5 bases and J 1 base, with 15 bases left between them. CDR3 bases: TGTGCCAGTAGTCGACAGGTCCTAAGAAGCAATCAGCCCCAGCATTTT. Translated, it gives CASSRQVLRSNQPQHF.

The genes are TRBV27 and TRBJ1-1; D call uncertain. The germline V gene encodes CDR1 MNHEY and CDR2 SMNVEV (reference sequence). Trimming pared 7 bases from V and 7 bases from J, leaving 10 bases between. The CDR3 loop spans 11 amino acids. The CDR3 here is CASTRGGEAFF. The CDR3 bases are TGTGCCAGCACCCGAGGAGGTGAAGCTTTCTTT.

This clone was seen more than once but under ten times. V is TRBV18 and J is TRBJ1-1; tentatively, D is TRBD1 (6 bases). Trimming cost V 5 bases and J 3 bases, with 10 bases left between them. The CDR3 has 13 amino acids. The germline V gene encodes CDR1 KGHSH and CDR2 LQKENI. CDR3 nucleotide sequence: TGTGCCAGCTCAGAACAGGGTTACACTGAAGCTTTCTTT. This translates into CASSEQGYTEAFF.

Turning to this clone: The junction departs from the called germline gene at one end, perhaps through a read error. The J gene is TRBJ2-3, the V gene TRBV7-2, with D unresolved. The CDR3 runs 12 residues. Germline CDR1 reads SGHTA; CDR2 reads FQGNSA. The CDR3 is CASSLDVVRQTF. The CDR3 bases are TGTGCCAGCAGCTTAGATGTGGTGCGGCAGACCTTT.

This clone turned up a few times. This chain connects TRBV2 to TRBJ2-7; 7 bases match TRBD2. Per germline, CDR1 SNHLY and CDR2 FYNNEI. The CDR3 length is 13 residues. J gave up 3 bases and V 7 bases, and 6 bases lay outside the gene matches. This chain's CDR3 is CASKAGVLYEQYF. The CDR3 nucleotides are TGTGCCAGCAAGGCGGGAGTCCTCTACGAGCAGTACTTC.

The table lists this clone with a count of one. The rearrangement uses TRBV5-1 and TRBJ2-7; D unclear. Looked up from germline, CDR1 is SGHRS and CDR2 is YFSETQ. CDR3 length: 14 amino acids. Trimming left V 4 bases short and J 0 bases short, with 11 bases between. CDR3 sequence (DNA): TGCGCCAGCAGCCCTGTAGCCTACTCCTACGAGCAGTACTTC. Its protein product is CASSPVAYSYEQYF.

The V call is TRBV28, the J call TRBJ2-3; 10 bases fit TRBD1. J was trimmed by 4 bases and V by 5 bases; bases with no gene match: 12. CDR1 is MDHEN, CDR2 SYDVKM, per germline. This CDR3 has 17 amino acids. CDR3 amino acids: CASSPIGQGDLSDTQYF. CDR3 coding DNA: TGTGCCAGCAGTCCCATCGGACAGGGGGATTTGTCAGATACGCAGTATTTT.

This sequence joins TRBV5-5 and TRBJ2-1, with D possibly matching TRBD2 (5 bases). The CDR3 extends over 16 amino acids. Trimming removed 1 base from V and 5 bases from J, with 16 bases in between. Germline CDR1 SGHKS, CDR2 YYEKEE (reference sequence). The CDR3 region has the DNA TGTGCCAGCAGCTTGTTCCGAAGCGGTGATAACAATGAGCAGTTCTTC. It encodes CASSLFRSGDNNEQFF.